These 32 T cell receptor beta chains were all obtained from the same sample, sequenced in a study of beta chain features in type 1 diabetes. For these TCRs, the target antigens are not known. Expressed TCRB transcripts were sequenced because the entire RNA isolate underwent reverse transcription. Method: immunoSEQ multiplex PCR; TCRdb's copy keeps in-frame clones and lacks some. The repertoire holds about 15,000 clones, with 76% as singletons. General study results and limits: The study found moderately but significantly shorter TCRB CDR3s in all four CD4+ subsets of Type 1 diabetes patients.

The sequencing sample was made of stem cell memory CD4+ T cells from blood. All receptors derive from a woman younger than 30 with type 1 diabetes.

V and J are TRBV19 and TRBJ2-7, with TRBD2 matching over 10 bases. Germline CDR1 LNHDA, CDR2 SQIVND (reference sequence). J gave up 6 bases and V 6 bases, and 8 bases lay outside the gene matches. The CDR3 runs to 14 residues. The CDR3 is CASRTSGTTGEQYV. CDR3 nucleotides: TGTGCCAGTAGAACTAGCGGGACCACGGGCGAGCAGTACGTC.

The chain couples TRBV2 to TRBJ1-1; D ambiguous. The germline V gene has CDR1 SNHLY and CDR2 FYNNEI. The V and J ends lost 6 bases and 3 bases respectively, with 11 bases between them. CDR3 length equals 13 residues. The CDR3 DNA sequence: TGTGCCAGCAGGTCCCGGGAGGACACTGAAGCTTTCTTT. This gives the protein CASRSREDTEAFF.

The J gene is TRBJ1-2, the V gene TRBV5-5; D remains unclear. The germline CDR1 and CDR2 sequences are SGHKS and YYEKEE (reference sequence). The CDR3 is 13 residues long. V lost 0 bases, J lost 8 bases, and 11 bases lay in between. This CDR3 is CASSLVIEYGYTF. Written as DNA, the CDR3 is TGTGCCAGCAGCTTGGTAATTGAGTACGGCTACACCTTC. The entire variable domain, with the rest obtained from reference TRBV5-5 and TRBJ1-2, is as follows: DAGVTQSPTHLIKTRGQQVTLRCSPISGHKSVSWYQQVLGQGPQFIFQYYEKEERGRGNFPDRFSARQFPNYSSELNVNALLLGDSALYLCASSLVIEYGYTFGSGTRLTVV.

The count of this clone is one. V is TRBV18 and J is TRBJ1-2; D may be TRBD1 (5 bases). CDR1 and CDR2 from the germline V gene are KGHSH and LQKENI. The ends were cut back, 2 bases at V and 5 bases at J, with 18 bases in the middle. The CDR3 consists of 16 residues. The CDR3 loop reads CASSPFGTGNSYGYTF. The CDR3 nucleotides read TGTGCCAGCTCACCATTCGGGACTGGAAACTCGTATGGCTACACCTTC.

The table lists this clone with a count of one. The chain is built from TRBV18 and TRBJ2-2; 7 bases map to TRBD1. V gave up 3 bases and J gave up 4 bases; unmatched junction bases: 11. The CDR3 covers 17 residues. The germline gives CDR1 KGHSH, CDR2 LQKENI. In DNA, the CDR3 is TGTGCCAGCTCACCCGGCGGAAGACAGGGAATCACCGGGGAGCTGTTTTTT. It is translated as CASSPGGRQGITGELFF.

The chain recombines TRBV28 with TRBJ2-5; TRBD2 aligns across 9 bases. The ends lost 2 bases at V and 3 bases at J; junction bases unmatched: 7. Germline V gene sequence: CDR1 MDHEN, CDR2 SYDVKM. This CDR3 comprises 16 residues. The CDR3 coding sequence is TGTGCCAGCAGTTTAGCGGCGGGAGGGGTCGAAGAGACCCAGTACTTC. Its protein is CASSLAAGGVEETQYF.

The CDR3: CASSIDRGAYNEQFF. In nucleotides, the CDR3 is TGTGCCAGTAGTATAGATCGTGGAGCCTACAATGAGCAGTTCTTC. This chain connects TRBV19 to TRBJ2-1; D is unclear. Germline CDR1 LNHDA, CDR2 SQIVND (reference sequence). Trimming removed 0 bases from V and 2 bases from J, with 8 bases in between. The CDR3 is made up of 15 amino acids.

The rearrangement uses TRBV12-5 and TRBJ2-5; 7 nucleotides agree with TRBD1. The junction had 9 bases not matched to a gene; V was cut back by 7 bases and J by 1 base. CDR3 length: 15 residues. The germline V gene has CDR1 LGHNT and CDR2 FRNRAP. The CDR3: CASALVGTVQETQYF. Written as DNA, the CDR3 is TGTGCTAGTGCCCTAGTAGGGACAGTCCAAGAGACCCAGTACTTC.

The rearrangement uses TRBV18 and TRBJ1-1; TRBD1 matches 10 bases. J gave up 9 bases and V 6 bases, and 4 bases lay outside the gene matches. CDR3 length: 12 amino acids. Germline loops: CDR1 KGHSH, CDR2 LQKENI. CDR3 DNA sequence: TGTGCCAGCTCGTACGACAGGGGGCAAGCTTTCTTT. Protein product: CASSYDRGQAFF.

The chain is built from TRBV29-1 and TRBJ2-5; TRBD2 aligns across 7 bases. The germline V gene has CDR1 SQVTM and CDR2 ANQGSEA. The V gene end was trimmed by 5 bases and the J gene end by 4 bases; junction bases not matched to a gene: 4. The CDR3 runs to 12 residues. The CDR3: CSVQRGGETQYF. DNA of the CDR3: TGCAGCGTTCAGCGGGGCGGAGAGACCCAGTACTTC.

The chain joins TRBV18 to TRBJ1-1; D is unresolved. Trimming left V 2 bases short and J 2 bases short, with 9 bases between. In germline, CDR1 is KGHSH, CDR2 LQKENI. The CDR3 length is 14 residues. CDR3 amino acids: CASSPYEINTEAFF. The CDR3 DNA sequence: TGTGCCAGCTCACCATATGAGATAAACACTGAAGCTTTCTTT. Supplemented by reference TRBV18 and TRBJ1-1, the full variable domain reads NAGVMQNPRHLVRRRGQEARLRCSPMKGHSHVYWYRQLPEEGLKFMVYLQKENIIDESGMPKERFSAEFPKEGPSILRIQQVVRGDSAAYFCASSPYEINTEAFFGQGTRLTVV.

The chain uses TRBV2 and TRBJ1-5, with D possibly being TRBD1 (5 bases). This CDR3 contains 15 residues. Germline loops: CDR1 SNHLY, CDR2 FYNNEI. V was shortened by 6 bases and J by 7 bases, with 19 bases between the two germline ends. For the CDR3, the DNA is TGTGCCAGCAGAGGCGGGGGAGGCCTGGGCCAGCCCCAGCATTTT. Protein: CASRGGGGLGQPQHF.

CDR3 sequence reads: CASSYRGLAGADTQYF. CDR3 in DNA: TGTGCCAGCAGTTATCGAGGACTAGCGGGAGCGGATACGCAGTATTTT. The rearrangement uses TRBV6-5 and TRBJ2-3; 13 bases agree with TRBD2. CDR1 MNHEY and CDR2 SVGAGI come from the germline V gene. CDR3 length equals 16 residues. The J segment lost 6 bases and the V segment lost 3 bases, leaving 6 bases of the junction unmatched.

The genes are TRBV7-9 and TRBJ2-2; no clear D gene. Trimming stripped 2 bases from V and 1 base from J, with 11 bases between. The CDR3 sequence is 16 residues long. Germline-derived CDR1 and CDR2 are SEHNR and FQNEAQ (reference sequence). The CDR3 DNA is TGTGCCAGCAGCTTATTGGCCTCCCTGAACACCGGGGAGCTGTTTTTT. It codes for CASSLLASLNTGELFF.

This clone occurred once. The V call is TRBV5-1, the J call TRBJ1-1; D is unresolved. The CDR3 loop spans 13 amino acids. CDR1 and CDR2 (germline): SGHRS, YFSETQ. V was trimmed by 2 bases and J by 0 bases, leaving 5 bases between them. CDR3 sequence (DNA): TGCGCCAGCAGCTTACAGCTGAACACTGAAGCTTTCTTT. Translating it yields CASSLQLNTEAFF.

The V and J genes are TRBV27 and TRBJ1-2; no clear D. Germline V gives CDR1 MNHEY, CDR2 SMNVEV (reference sequence). The V and J ends lost 1 base and 3 bases respectively, with 15 bases between them. The CDR3 extends over 16 amino acids. In DNA, the CDR3 is TGTGCCAGCAGTTTATGGGGAGATGCGAGGGACTATGGCTACACCTTC. Its protein is CASSLWGDARDYGYTF.

The chain combines TRBV5-1 with TRBJ2-7; D unresolved. Trimming pared 0 bases from V and 2 bases from J, leaving 9 bases between. CDR1 is SGHRS and CDR2 is YFSETQ in the germline V gene. CDR3 length: 14 amino acids. DNA for the CDR3: TGCGCCAGCAGCTTGGTGAGGCCGCCCTACGAGCAGTACTTC. Protein sequence: CASSLVRPPYEQYF.

This clone was counted between two and nine times. The rearrangement uses TRBV29-1 and TRBJ2-5; no reliable D call. The CDR3 extends over 13 amino acids. Trimming pared 4 bases from V and 2 bases from J, leaving 11 bases between. Germline V gene lookup returns CDR1 SQVTM and CDR2 ANQGSEA. CDR3 sequence (DNA): TGCAGCGTTGGAATACAGATTCAAGAGACCCAGTACTTC. This gives the protein CSVGIQIQETQYF.

This clone has a handful of counts. The chain couples TRBV23-1 to TRBJ1-3; D gene unclear. TRBV23-1 is assigned to the ORF class and has an uncertain function. CDR3 length: 15 residues. The V gene lost 6 bases and the J gene lost 1 base, with 13 bases spanning the gap. The CDR3 DNA reads TGCGCCAGCAGCCCCCGACACTCTTCTGGAAACACCATATATTTT. It encodes CASSPRHSSGNTIYF.

The chain joins TRBV11-3 to TRBJ2-1, with 7 bases that match TRBD2. The CDR3 consists of 15 residues. Germline-derived CDR1 and CDR2 are SGHNT and YENEEA. The trim removed 1 base at V and 1 base at J, leaving 1 base unmatched. The CDR3: CASSLGGSSYNEQFF. The CDR3 nucleotides read TGTGCCAGCAGCTTAGGCGGGAGTTCCTACAATGAGCAGTTCTTC.

The chain has TRBV13 and TRBJ2-5; 7 bases map to TRBD2. CDR1 and CDR2 (germline): PRHDT, FYEKMQ (reference sequence). V shed 5 bases, J shed 2 bases, and the junction held 8 bases outside the gene matches. CDR3 length: 15 amino acids. The CDR3, as DNA: TGTGCCAGCAGCGGGCGGGGAGGGAGGCAAGAGACCCAGTACTTC. This codes for CASSGRGGRQETQYF.

DNA for the CDR3: TGTGCCAGCAGCCAAGCCGCGACAGGGCCCCACTACGAGCAGTACTTC. This codes for CASSQAATGPHYEQYF. This rearrangement joins TRBV4-2 to TRBJ2-7; 7 positions match TRBD1. The CDR3 length is 16 residues. With 1 base clipped from V and 3 bases from J, the junction kept 9 bases outside the gene matches. The germline CDR1 and CDR2 sequences are LGHNA and YNFKEQ.

The CDR3 loop is CASSLGQGPLQPQHF. DNA of the CDR3: TGTGCCAGCAGCCTCGGACAGGGTCCACTTCAGCCCCAGCATTTT. The rearrangement uses TRBV28 and TRBJ1-5; 8 bases fit TRBD1. The CDR3 contains 15 residues. Germline V gene sequence: CDR1 MDHEN, CDR2 SYDVKM. V gave up 6 bases and J gave up 6 bases; unmatched junction bases: 10.

The chain recombines TRBV5-1 with TRBJ1-1, with no clear D. The CDR3 consists of 15 residues. CDR1 is SGHRS, CDR2 YFSETQ, per germline. With 1 base removed from V and 2 bases from J, the gap between germline ends came to 12 bases. The DNA of the CDR3 is TGCGCCAGCAGCTTGAGTCCAGGCGACAACACTGAAGCTTTCTTT. Translating gives CASSLSPGDNTEAFF.

The V call is TRBV18, the J call TRBJ2-7; TRBD1 aligns across 7 bases. Germline V gives CDR1 KGHSH, CDR2 LQKENI. The CDR3 is made up of 16 amino acids. V shed 3 bases and J 5 bases; nucleotides not matched to a gene: 13. CDR3 nucleotide sequence: TGTGCCAGCTCACCCCGTCCCGGGACAGAGTTGGACGAGCAGTACGTC. It encodes CASSPRPGTELDEQYV.

This clone was counted between two and nine times. This rearrangement joins TRBV18 to TRBJ1-4; D gene ambiguous. The CDR3 contains 14 residues. Trimming shortened V by 4 bases and J by 6 bases, and 12 bases separated the two germline ends. Germline loops: CDR1 KGHSH, CDR2 LQKENI. The CDR3 is CASSRAGGDEKLFF. For the CDR3, the DNA is TGTGCCAGCTCACGTGCAGGAGGCGATGAAAAACTGTTTTTT.

The rearrangement links TRBV6-6 to TRBJ2-5; 10 nucleotides align to TRBD2. This CDR3 is 15 amino acids long. Trimming took 6 bases from V and 3 from J; bases not matched to a gene: 7. CDR1 and CDR2 from the germline V gene are MNHNY and SVGAGI (reference sequence). CDR3 nucleotides: TGTGCCAGCAGCCCACCCGGACTAGCGGAAGAGACCCAGTACTTC. Its protein product is CASSPPGLAEETQYF.

This chain links TRBV2 with TRBJ2-7; tentative D call: TRBD1 (6 bases). Looked up from germline, CDR1 is SNHLY and CDR2 is FYNNEI. The V end lost 7 bases, the J end lost 6 bases, and 16 bases lay between the germline ends. CDR3 length: 13 residues. The CDR3: CASKSTGPPEQYF. In nucleotides, the CDR3 is TGTGCCAGCAAGTCCACAGGGCCCCCCGAGCAGTACTTC.

The V and J genes are TRBV28 and TRBJ1-1; D might be TRBD1 (6 bases). This CDR3 region has 18 residues. Germline V gene data show CDR1 as MDHEN and CDR2 as SYDVKM. The V and J ends lost 1 base and 1 base respectively, with 19 bases between them. The CDR3 region is CASSLSALRQARNTEAFF. The CDR3 DNA follows: TGTGCCAGCAGTTTATCGGCCCTAAGACAGGCCCGGAACACTGAAGCTTTCTTT.

The chain uses TRBV2 and TRBJ1-1; D remains ambiguous. V was clipped by 7 bases and J by 12 bases, with 15 bases between them. The CDR3 covers 11 residues. The germline CDR1 and CDR2 sequences are SNHLY and FYNNEI. CDR3 nucleotide sequence: TGTGCCAGCACCGGGTTTCAGAAAACTTTCTTT. Its protein product is CASTGFQKTFF.

The chain joins TRBV7-9 to TRBJ2-1; D might be TRBD2 (6 bases). Trimming took off 0 bases at V and 2 bases at J, with 11 bases between the two ends. CDR1 is SEHNR and CDR2 is FQNEAQ in the germline V gene (reference sequence). The CDR3 covers 16 residues. The DNA for the CDR3 is TGTGCCAGCAGCTTAGCGCTGGGCGGGACCTACAATGAGCAGTTCTTC. This codes for CASSLALGGTYNEQFF.

J is TRBJ2-3 and V is TRBV27; 7 bases line up with TRBD2. The CDR3 spans 14 residues. With V trimmed by 3 bases and J by 1 base, 1 base remained unmatched. CDR1 MNHEY and CDR2 SMNVEV come from the germline V gene (reference sequence). The CDR3 region is CASSFAGGTDTQYF. CDR3 coding DNA: TGTGCCAGCAGTTTCGCGGGAGGCACAGATACGCAGTATTTT.